What follows are 2 T cell receptor beta chains derived from one specimen sequenced in a study of breast tumors, draining lymph nodes, adjacent tissues. Axillary draining lymph nodes of breast cancer patients supplied the node samples. TCRdb re-called the multiplex PCR reads through MiXCR, storing one row per CDR3 protein. The table includes around 250,000 distinct CDR3 sequences, 30% to 35% detected once. Sequenced material: axillary lymph node tissue. The receptor source for this set is a female donor with breast cancer. Some clones in this sample may be carry-over from other donors' samples.

This clonotype has a count of ten or more. The rearrangement joins TRBV4-2 to TRBJ2-3, with TRBD2 matching over 12 bases. The germline V gene has CDR1 LGHNA and CDR2 YNFKEQ. V lost 1 base, J lost 3 bases, and 2 bases stayed unmatched. The CDR3 loop spans 16 amino acids. Here the CDR3 reads CASSQGTSGATDTQYF. The CDR3 bases are TGTGCCAGCAGCCAAGGGACTAGCGGGGCTACAGATACGCAGTATTTT.

The chain uses TRBV2 and TRBJ1-1, with D possibly matching TRBD1 (5 bases). The CDR3 loop spans 14 amino acids. V lost 2 bases, J lost 1 base, and 8 bases lay in between. Looked up from germline, CDR1 is SNHLY and CDR2 is FYNNEI. The CDR3 DNA is TGTGCCAGCAGTGAAAGGGGTGGGAACACTGAAGCTTTCTTT. Its translation is CASSERGGNTEAFF.